This T cell receptor beta chain came from a study of blood T cell repertoires in COVID-19. On the study more broadly: From the United States, Italy and Spain came samples of acute and convalescent COVID-19. The analysed material was cDNA or gDNA that came from T cells, B-cell-depleted T cells, or PBMCs.

V was pared by 7 bases and J by 8 bases, with 20 bases between. Per germline, CDR1 MNHEY and CDR2 SVGAGI. CDR3 length equals 15 residues. In the authors' methods: Scientists estimated how many nucleated cells there were by amplifying reference gene primers. Sequencing used immunoSEQ multiplex PCR; TCRdb keeps in-frame clones, though not all of them. That table supplies the V and J calls and clone size; D and trimming were determined from the DNA. Of tens of thousands of clones listed, over 90% are singletons. This receptor was taken from a man in his sixties with active or convalescent COVID-19. The chain is built from TRBV6-5 and TRBJ2-2; maybe TRBD2 (5 bases). The sequenced sample was peripheral blood. The CDR3 is CASTTRSSLFGELFF. The CDR3 coding sequence is TGTGCCAGCACCACCCGGTCTAGCTTATTTGGGGAGCTGTTTTTT.